This T cell receptor beta chain was recorded in a study of blood T cell repertoires in COVID-19. Study as a whole: PBMCs, B-cell-depleted T cells, or T cells were the source of the cDNA or gDNA that made up the material.

In the authors' workflow: Quantification of nucleated cells was approximated via reference gene primer amplification. Data came from immunoSEQ multiplex PCR; TCRdb stores just in-frame clones and leaves some out. V and J calls plus clone size are reproduced from that table; the DNA served to infer D and trimming. The table includes 99,000 or so clones, approximately 78% detected once. Germline assignment: CDR1 MNHEY and CDR2 SVGAGI. The CDR3 sequence is 14 residues long. Trimming removed 4 bases from V and 9 bases from J, with 16 bases in between. This clone occurred once. This clonotype originated in a woman at least 80 years old with acute or convalescent COVID-19. This sequence joins TRBV6-5 and TRBJ1-5, with D perhaps matching TRBD1 (6 bases). Sequencing was done on a sample of peripheral blood. CDR3 region: CASSSGWGQAPQHF. CDR3 bases: TGTGCCAGCAGTTCTGGCTGGGGGCAGGCGCCCCAGCATTTT.